The 9 T cell receptor beta chains below come from one sample, sequenced in a study of long-term antiretroviral therapy in people with HIV. Version v3.0 of the immunoSEQ assay was performed at survey level. Assay: immunoSEQ multiplex PCR; the TCRdb copy retains only in-frame clones and omits some. The sample has more than 35,000 clones, over 90% seen once. Sequences were derived from unsorted PBMCs, sampled 3.7 years after starting antiretroviral therapy. The receptors derive from a woman aged 50 to 60 with HIV.

V gene TRBV25-1 combines with J gene TRBJ1-4; D ambiguous. Germline-derived CDR1 and CDR2 are MGHDK and SYGVNS. CDR3 length: 15 residues. Trimming shortened V by 1 base and J by 3 bases, and 9 bases separated the two germline ends. CDR3 residues: CASSEFTQPNEKLFF. The DNA of the CDR3 is TGTGCCAGCAGTGAATTTACACAGCCTAATGAAAAACTGTTTTTT.

The gene calls are TRBV14 and TRBJ1-2; no clear D gene. The CDR3 spans 17 residues. CDR1 SGHDN and CDR2 FVKESK come from the germline V gene. V was pared by 4 bases and J by 1 base, with 19 bases between. The CDR3 sequence is CASSPNRGPGRNYGYTF. As DNA, the CDR3 is TGTGCCAGCAGCCCCAACCGAGGACCGGGCCGTAACTATGGCTACACCTTC.

CDR3 sequence reads: CASSLVVPEQFF. In DNA, the CDR3 is TGTGCCAGCAGCTTAGTAGTACCTGAGCAGTTCTTC. The chain carries TRBV11-2 and TRBJ2-1; D call uncertain. The CDR3 is made up of 12 amino acids. Deletions cut 1 base from V and 9 bases from J, with 7 bases between. The germline gives CDR1 SGHAT, CDR2 FQNNGV.

The chain is built from TRBV7-9 and TRBJ1-2, with 7 bases matching TRBD1. With V trimmed by 1 base and J by 5 bases, 4 bases remained unmatched. The germline V gene encodes CDR1 SEHNR and CDR2 FQNEAQ (reference sequence). The CDR3 is made up of 14 amino acids. The CDR3: CASSLGGRGYGYTF. For the CDR3, the DNA is TGTGCCAGCAGCTTAGGTGGCAGGGGGTATGGCTACACCTTC.

This clone has just a few counts. The chain couples TRBV12-5 to TRBJ1-2; 7 bases line up with TRBD1. The CDR3 has 13 amino acids. Germline V lookup: CDR1 LGHNT, CDR2 FRNRAP. The trim removed 4 bases at V and 3 bases at J, leaving 2 bases unmatched. The CDR3 is CASGSTGDYGYTF. The CDR3 DNA reads TGTGCTAGTGGTTCAACAGGGGACTATGGCTACACCTTC.

This chain links TRBV15 with TRBJ2-2; 13 bases agree with TRBD2. The CDR3 covers 16 residues. The J segment lost 4 bases and the V segment lost 6 bases, leaving 5 bases of the junction unmatched. The germline V gene encodes CDR1 LNHNV and CDR2 YYDKDF (reference sequence). The CDR3 reads CATRPGLAGVTGELFF. The CDR3 nucleotides are TGTGCCACCAGACCCGGACTAGCGGGGGTCACCGGGGAGCTGTTTTTT.

This sequence joins TRBV6-1 and TRBJ2-5; D possibly uses TRBD1 or TRBD2 (6 bases each). The V end was cut by 2 bases, the J end by 4 bases, with 20 bases between. CDR1 and CDR2 from the germline V gene are MNHNS and SASEGT. The CDR3 covers 17 residues. In DNA form, the CDR3 reads TGTGCCAGCAGTGAAAATCGGGGGACATCGCTTTCAGAGACCCAGTACTTC. Its protein is CASSENRGTSLSETQYF.

The chain is built from TRBV9 and TRBJ2-3; no definite D call. Looked up from germline, CDR1 is SGDLS and CDR2 is YYNGEE. Trimming took off 0 bases at V and 4 bases at J, with 9 bases between the two ends. The length of the CDR3 is 14 residues. CDR3 sequence: CASSVGGEADTQYF. Written as DNA, the CDR3 is TGTGCCAGCAGCGTAGGAGGCGAAGCAGATACGCAGTATTTT.

V is TRBV6-5 and J is TRBJ2-3, with 12 bases matching TRBD2. The length of the CDR3 is 16 residues. Germline loops: CDR1 MNHEY, CDR2 SVGAGI. Unmatched junction bases numbered 4, after V lost 1 base and J lost 5 bases. CDR3 DNA: TGTGCCAGCAGTTACTATCCTAGCGGGGGGGAAGATACGCAGTATTTT. Protein product: CASSYYPSGGEDTQYF.